This T cell receptor beta chain was sequenced in a study of blood T cells in healthy people across ages. A sample-barcoded 5' primer and a J-beta primer mix were used in a second PCR of roughly 6 to 11 cycles. Using its own MiXCR run on the 5' RACE reads, TCRdb lists one record per CDR3 protein. The sample lists 600,000 to 1,000,000 distinct CDR3 sequences; about three fifths were seen once. Trimming removed 5 bases from V and 8 bases from J; junction bases left unmatched: 8. Germline loops: CDR1 MNHEY, CDR2 SMNVEV (reference sequence). This CDR3 comprises 15 residues. The sequence was collected from a man aged 30-40 years in good health. Sequencing was performed on blood. This rearrangement joins TRBV27 to TRBJ2-1; TRBD2 matches 11 bases. The CDR3: CASSPTSGMLHEQFF. CDR3 sequence (DNA): TGTGCCAGCAGTCCGACTAGCGGGATGTTACATGAGCAGTTCTTC.